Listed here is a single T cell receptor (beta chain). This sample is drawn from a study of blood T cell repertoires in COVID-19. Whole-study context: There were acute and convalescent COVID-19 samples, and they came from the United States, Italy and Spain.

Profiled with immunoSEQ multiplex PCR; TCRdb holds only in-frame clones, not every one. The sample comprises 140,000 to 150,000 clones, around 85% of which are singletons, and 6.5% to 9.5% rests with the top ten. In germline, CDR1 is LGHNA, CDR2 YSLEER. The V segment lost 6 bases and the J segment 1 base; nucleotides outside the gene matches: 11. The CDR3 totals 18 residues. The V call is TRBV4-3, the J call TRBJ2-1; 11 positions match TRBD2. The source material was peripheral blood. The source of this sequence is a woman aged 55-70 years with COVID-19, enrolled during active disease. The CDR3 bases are TGCGCCAGCAGTCCGATAGCGGGGGGGCCGATGTCCTACAATGAGCAGTTCTTC. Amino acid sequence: CASSPIAGGPMSYNEQFF.